Following are 11 T cell receptor beta chains from one sample sequenced in a study of blood T cell repertoires in COVID-19. TCRdb's table, derived via immunoSEQ multiplex PCR, lists solely in-frame clones and lacks some. In the table there are 150,000 to 200,000 clones, about nine tenths of which are singletons. Sequenced: peripheral blood. These receptors were obtained from a man aged 25-45 years with COVID-19, enrolled during active disease.

This rearrangement joins TRBV4-3 to TRBJ2-6; 10 positions agree with TRBD1. Trimming took 3 bases from V and 2 from J; bases not matched to a gene: 4. This CDR3 is 17 amino acids long. From germline, CDR1 is LGHNA and CDR2 YSLEER. The DNA of the CDR3 is TGCGCCAGCAGCCACGCTGGACAGGGGGCTGGGGCCAACGTCCTGACTTTC. It codes for CASSHAGQGAGANVLTF.

This chain links TRBV9 with TRBJ1-2; possible D gene TRBD1, 5 bases. Trimming removed 0 bases from V and 5 bases from J, with 17 bases in between. The length of the CDR3 is 16 residues. Germline values: CDR1 SGDLS, CDR2 YYNGEE. This CDR3 reads CASSVAPGGGLYGYTF. The CDR3 bases are TGTGCCAGCAGCGTAGCCCCGGGGGGGGGATTATATGGCTACACCTTC.

The V and J genes are TRBV27 and TRBJ1-1; no reliable D call. V was trimmed by 6 bases and J by 5 bases, leaving 10 bases between them. The CDR3 is made up of 12 amino acids. Germline CDR1 and CDR2: MNHEY and SMNVEV (reference sequence). CDR3 DNA sequence: TGTGCCAGCAGCACCGGAGGTACTGAAGCTTTCTTT. It is translated as CASSTGGTEAFF.

The CDR3 nucleotides read TGTGCCACCAGCAGAGGGACAGGGGATGGCTACACCTTC. Translating it yields CATSRGTGDGYTF. The chain couples TRBV15 to TRBJ1-2; 9 bases map to TRBD1. The V and J ends lost 1 base and 6 bases, in that order; junction bases with no gene match: 0. The length of the CDR3 is 13 residues. CDR1 is LNHNV, CDR2 YYDKDF, per germline (reference sequence).

The table lists this clone with a count of one. The rearrangement links TRBV12-3 or TRBV12-4 to TRBJ1-2; 7 nucleotides match TRBD1. The trim removed 6 bases at V and 7 bases at J, leaving 8 bases unmatched. This CDR3 has 13 residues. CDR3 sequence: CASSSDRRGGYTF. In nucleotides, the CDR3 is TGTGCCAGCAGCTCGGACAGGAGAGGTGGCTACACCTTC.

V gene TRBV6-1 combines with J gene TRBJ1-4; D not certain. Trimming stripped 9 bases from V and 4 bases from J, with 12 bases between. Germline V gene lookup returns CDR1 MNHNS and CDR2 SASEGT. This CDR3 spans 13 amino acids. The CDR3 DNA is TGTGCCAGTAACCTGGACTTTAATGAAAAACTGTTTTTT. Translation: CASNLDFNEKLFF.

The rearrangement joins TRBV10-3 to TRBJ1-2; D may be TRBD1 (5 bases). The CDR3 is 12 residues long. The V and J ends lost 6 bases and 7 bases respectively, with 12 bases between them. CDR1 is ENHRY, CDR2 SYGVKD, per germline. CDR3 sequence: CAISAGLGGYTF. The CDR3, as DNA: TGTGCCATCAGCGCGGGACTTGGTGGCTACACCTTC.

The CDR3 is CASSLRDRNSPLHF. DNA of the CDR3: TGTGCCAGCAGCCTCCGGGACAGGAATTCACCCCTCCACTTT. The V and J genes are TRBV7-2 and TRBJ1-6; 8 bases align to TRBD1. In germline, CDR1 is SGHTA, CDR2 FQGNSA. After removal of 5 bases from V and 7 bases from J, the junction contained 4 bases not matched to a gene. This CDR3 is built from 14 residues.

The chain links TRBV6-5 to TRBJ1-2; 10 bases match TRBD1. With V trimmed by 7 bases and J by 1 base, 3 bases remained unmatched. Germline loops: CDR1 MNHEY, CDR2 SVGAGI. CDR3 size: 14 residues. The CDR3 coding sequence is TGTGCCAGCACTGGACAGGGGGTTAACTATGGCTACACCTTC. Its translation is CASTGQGVNYGYTF.

The chain couples TRBV27 to TRBJ2-7; 12 positions agree with TRBD2. CDR1 is MNHEY, CDR2 SMNVEV, per germline (reference sequence). V dropped 5 bases and J dropped 2; count of bases not matched to a gene: 10. The CDR3 covers 17 residues. CDR3 protein: CASSLRLAGAPAYEQYF. CDR3 nucleotides: TGTGCCAGCAGTCTAAGACTAGCGGGAGCGCCAGCCTACGAGCAGTACTTC.

The V and J genes are TRBV28 and TRBJ1-1, with 8 bases identical to TRBD1. The length of the CDR3 is 15 residues. V shed 7 bases and J 4 bases; nucleotides not matched to a gene: 11. CDR1 and CDR2 from the germline V gene are MDHEN and SYDVKM. The CDR3 protein is CASTWTRGLGTEAFF. CDR3 nucleotide sequence: TGTGCCAGCACTTGGACCAGGGGGCTGGGCACTGAAGCTTTCTTT. The complete variable domain, with remaining parts taken from reference TRBV28 and TRBJ1-1, reads DVKVTQSSRYLVKRTGEKVFLECVQDMDHENMFWYRQDPGLGLRLIYFSYDVKMKEKGDIPEGYSVSREKKERFSLILESASTNQTSMYLCASTWTRGLGTEAFFGQGTRLTVV.